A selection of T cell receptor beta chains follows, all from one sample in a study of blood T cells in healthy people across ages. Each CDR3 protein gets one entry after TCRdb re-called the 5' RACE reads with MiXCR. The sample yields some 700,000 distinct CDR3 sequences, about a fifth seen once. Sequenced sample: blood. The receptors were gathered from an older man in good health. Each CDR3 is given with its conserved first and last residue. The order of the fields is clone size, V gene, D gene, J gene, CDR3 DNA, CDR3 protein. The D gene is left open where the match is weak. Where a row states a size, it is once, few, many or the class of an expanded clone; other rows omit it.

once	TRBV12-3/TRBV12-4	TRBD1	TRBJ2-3	TGTGCCAGCAGTAGCCGGGACAGGGGGCTGTCAGATACGCAGTATTTT	CASSSRDRGLSDTQYF
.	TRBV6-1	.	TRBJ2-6	TGTGCCAGCAGTGAAGCGGTGGTCTTGGGACGAGGTTACTCTGGGGCCAACGTCCTGACTTTC	CASSEAVVLGRGYSGANVLTF
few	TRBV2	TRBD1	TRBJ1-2	TGTGCCAGCAGACCGGGACAGGGGACTGTTGGCTACACCTTC	CASRPGQGTVGYTF
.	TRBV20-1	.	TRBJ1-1	TGCAGTGCTCAAGGCACCGGCACTGAAGCTTTCTTT	CSAQGTGTEAFF
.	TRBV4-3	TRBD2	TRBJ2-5	TGCGCCAGCAGCCCAGCCCCACTTTCTAGCGGGAGAGAGACCCAGTACTTC	CASSPAPLSSGRETQYF
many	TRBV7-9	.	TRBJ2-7	TGTGCCAGCAGCTATGCAGGGGGGAGCTCCTACGAGCAGTACTTC	CASSYAGGSSYEQYF
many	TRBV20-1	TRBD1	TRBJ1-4	TGCAGTGCTAGGACAGGGGCTGGCGATGAAAAACTGTTTTTT	CSARTGAGDEKLFF
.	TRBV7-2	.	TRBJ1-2	TGTGCCAGCAGCTCCCGCGGGGCTGGGGGCGGAGATGGCTACACCTTC	CASSSRGAGGGDGYTF
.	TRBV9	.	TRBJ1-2	TGTGCCAGCACCGGGCTAAAGGGTAATGGCTACACCTTC	CASTGLKGNGYTF
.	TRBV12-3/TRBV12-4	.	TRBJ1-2	TGTGCCAGCAGCAAACCGGGGTACTATGGCTACACCTTC	CASSKPGYYGYTF
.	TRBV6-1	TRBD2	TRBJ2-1	TGTGCCAGCAGTGAAACTAGCGGGGGGGCTGATGAGCAGTTCTTC	CASSETSGGADEQFF
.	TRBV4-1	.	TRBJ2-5	TGCGCCAGCAGCCAATCAGGGGTGTGGGAGACCCAGTACTTC	CASSQSGVWETQYF
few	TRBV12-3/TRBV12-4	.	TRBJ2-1	TGTGCCAGCAACCCAACTCCCGGGACAAGGAATGAGCAGTTCTTC	CASNPTPGTRNEQFF
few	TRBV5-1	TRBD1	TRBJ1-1	TGCGCCAGCAGCTTGTCTGGGACAGGGGATAAGGCTGAAGCTTTCTTT	CASSLSGTGDKAEAFF
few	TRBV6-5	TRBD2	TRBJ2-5	TGTGCCAGCAGTTACGGCGCGGGAGGCCTCCAAGAGACCCAGTACTTC	CASSYGAGGLQETQYF
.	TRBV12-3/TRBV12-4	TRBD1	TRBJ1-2	TGTGCCAGCAGTCCCTCAGGGGGCTTTGGAGGCTACACCTTC	CASSPSGGFGGYTF
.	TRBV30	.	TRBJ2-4	TGTGCCTGGAGCCGGACTATGCAAAGCATTCAGTACTTC	CAWSRTMQSIQYF
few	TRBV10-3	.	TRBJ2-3	TGTGCCATCCGAGGGACTTCTCCTAGCACAGATACGCAGTATTTT	CAIRGTSPSTDTQYF
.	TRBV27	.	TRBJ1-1	TGTGCCAGCAGTTTATTTCCAGAGATGAACACTGAAGCTTTCTTT	CASSLFPEMNTEAFF
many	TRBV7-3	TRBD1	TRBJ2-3	TGTGCCAGCAGCTCCCGGACAGGTCCCGATACGCAGTATTTT	CASSSRTGPDTQYF
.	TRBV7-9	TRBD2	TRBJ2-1	TGTGCCAGCAGCATTAGCGGGGGAGAGCAGTTCTTC	CASSISGGEQFF
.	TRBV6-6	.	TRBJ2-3	TGTGCCAGCAGTTACGCTAACACAGATACGCAGTATTTT	CASSYANTDTQYF
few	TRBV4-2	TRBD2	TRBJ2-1	TGTGCCAGCAGCCAAGATTTGCGGGGGGGCCACAATGAGCAGTTCTTC	CASSQDLRGGHNEQFF
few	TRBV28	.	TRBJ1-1	TGTGCCAGCAGTTTACTATCCGGGTCCTCGGCGGCTTTCTTT	CASSLLSGSSAAFF
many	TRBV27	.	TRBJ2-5	TGTGCCAGCAGGACAGACATCCGGGGGACCCAGTACTTC	CASRTDIRGTQYF
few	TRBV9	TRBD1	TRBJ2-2	TGTGCCAGCAGCGTAGTCCGGGACAGGACAACCGGGGAGCTGTTTTTT	CASSVVRDRTTGELFF
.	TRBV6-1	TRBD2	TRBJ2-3	TGTGCCAGCAGTGAAGGAGGACTAGCGGGGGCAGATACGCAGTATTTT	CASSEGGLAGADTQYF
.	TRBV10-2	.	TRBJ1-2	TGCGCCAGCCAAGTTTCGCGTGGACAGATCTATGGCTACACCTTC	CASQVSRGQIYGYTF
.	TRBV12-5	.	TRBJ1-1	TGTGCTAGTGGTTTGGTAGAGGGGAACACTGAAGCTTTCTTT	CASGLVEGNTEAFF
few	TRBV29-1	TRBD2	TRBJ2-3	TGCAGCGCCGAGTCCAGCGGGGGAGATACGCAGTATTTT	CSAESSGGDTQYF
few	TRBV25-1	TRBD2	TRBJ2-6	TGTGCCAGCAGTGAATCAGCGGGAGGTAGCGGGGCCAACGTCCTGACTTTC	CASSESAGGSGANVLTF
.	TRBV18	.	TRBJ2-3	TGTGCCAGCTCACCATTACAAGGGACAGATACGCAGTATTTT	CASSPLQGTDTQYF
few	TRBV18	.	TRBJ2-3	TGTGCCAGCTCACCAGACTCCAGACTCAGAATCACAGATACGCAGTATTTT	CASSPDSRLRITDTQYF
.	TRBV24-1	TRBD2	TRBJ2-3	TGTGCCACCGGCGGGGGTCTCCGCACAGATACGCAGTATTTT	CATGGGLRTDTQYF
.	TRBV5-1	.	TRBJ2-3	TGCGCCGGCAGCCAGGGACCGATGCACCCTGAGAATACGCAGTATTTT	CAGSQGPMHPENTQYF
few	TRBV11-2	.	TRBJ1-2	TGTGCCAGCAGCTTAGCGCAGCCCGCCTATGGCTACACCTTC	CASSLAQPAYGYTF
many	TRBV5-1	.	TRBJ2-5	TGTGCCAGCAGCTTAGGCAGCATTCAGGAGACCCAGTACTTC	CASSLGSIQETQYF
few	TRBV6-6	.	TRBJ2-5	TGTGCCAGCATGAGAGGCCCACGGAAGACCCAGTACTTC	CASMRGPRKTQYF
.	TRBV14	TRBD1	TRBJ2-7	TGTGCCAGCAGTCGTGGACAGGTTCTAACCTACGAGCAGTACTTC	CASSRGQVLTYEQYF
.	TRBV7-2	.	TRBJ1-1	TGTGCCAGCAGCTTATCTTGGCCCGGGCAGGTCAACACTGAAGCTTTCTTT	CASSLSWPGQVNTEAFF
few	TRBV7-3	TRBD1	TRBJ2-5	TGTGCCAGCAGTTACTCCAAGGGACAGGGGGAGACCCAGTACTTC	CASSYSKGQGETQYF
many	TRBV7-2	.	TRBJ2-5	TGTGCCAGCAGCTTAGATTTTGGTCCAGGGAAAGGGGAGACCCAGTACTTC	CASSLDFGPGKGETQYF
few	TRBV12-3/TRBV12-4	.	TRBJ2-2	TGTGCCAGCAGTTATACAGGGATGGGTCCCGGGGAGCTGTTTTTT	CASSYTGMGPGELFF
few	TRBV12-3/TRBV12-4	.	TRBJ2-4	TGTGCCAGCAACAAAGGAGGGATCAACAAAAACATTCAGTACTTC	CASNKGGINKNIQYF
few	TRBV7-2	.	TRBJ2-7	TGTGCCAGCAGCTTCGCCCTCAGCTACGAGCAGTACTTC	CASSFALSYEQYF
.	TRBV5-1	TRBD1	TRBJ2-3	TGCGCCAGCAGCACCCCCAGACAGGGCGGGACAGATACGCAGTATTTT	CASSTPRQGGTDTQYF
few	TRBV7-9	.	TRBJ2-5	TGTGCCAGCAGCTTATTCGGGGGGCTCCAAGAGACCCAGTACTTC	CASSLFGGLQETQYF
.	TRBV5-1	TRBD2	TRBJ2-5	TGCGCCAGCAGCTTTAATAGCGGGACTGTTGAGACCCAGTACTTC	CASSFNSGTVETQYF
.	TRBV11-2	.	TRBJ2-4	TGTGCCAGCAGCTTCGCCCCTCTAGCCAAAAACATTCAGTACTTC	CASSFAPLAKNIQYF